This T cell receptor (beta chain) was retrieved from a study of blood T cell repertoires in COVID-19 (dated by TCRdb to about 2020). Context from the whole study: Samples from collaborators originated in the United States, Italy and Spain and spanned both the acute and convalescent phases of COVID-19. Subjects who had been exposed to COVID-19, were actively infected with it, or had recovered from it provided the deeply sampled blood TCRbeta repertoires that made up the dataset. Samples came from the ongoing ImmuneRACE study (first 160 participants) plus 1,254 subjects from 6 global collaborators. The repertoires were made available in a free public database intended to serve as a resource for research on the immune response to SARS-CoV-2. Nearly every sample came with metadata listing a de-identified subject ID, COVID-19 status, age in years and sex. Where available, HLA class I and class II types were taken from metadata supplied by the sample provider and were not determined by assay-based typing. The material from the prospective study consisted of cDNA or gDNA derived from T cells, B-cell-depleted T cells, or PBMCs.

CDR1 MNHEY and CDR2 SMNVEV were looked up in the germline V gene (reference sequence). V is trimmed back by 4 bases and J by 3 bases, and the junction contains 5 bases that no gene match accounts for. The CDR3, cysteine through phenylalanine, is 15 amino acids long. The read is trimmed to its CDR3 DNA, 45 bases read in frame from base 1. Findings and caveats that apply to the study as a whole: The quantity of clinical and demographic metadata differed by source and by participant and was supplied without curation.

The immunoSEQ Assay, a bias-controlled multiplex PCR, was used to amplify TCRbeta CDR3 regions from genomic DNA. The authors' analysis ran thus. Nucleated cell counts per sample were estimated from amplification of reference gene primers within the assay. To quantify the absolute abundance of each unique TCRbeta CDR3 rearrangement, sequence reads were collapsed and filtered. Productive Simpson clonality was computed per sample as the square root of Simpson's diversity index over productive rearrangements. Drawn from immuneACCESS, this table holds only the in-frame rearrangements with V and J called that TCRdb kept. Clones are partly lost; checked studies trace under half to an unresolved V gene and leave the rest unexplained. V and J calls and clone size come straight from that table; D and trimming were deduced from the DNA. This sample has fewer than 250,000 clones in its table, and around 90% of those were observed once. Around 0.83% of the sample goes to the ten largest clones.

With respect to this clone: No cognate antigen has been identified for it. Per-base qualities were not stored, and no clone one base away is much larger. The same CDR3 arises from other DNA sequences in this sample as well.

One collaborating source in Seattle enrolled patients during active infection and followed them longitudinally through the course of disease. The collaborating institutions used their own protocols to collect whole blood in K2EDTA tubes. For TCRbeta analysis, collaborators shipped samples in one of three forms: frozen whole blood, isolated PBMCs, or DNA extracted from either of those sample types. The TCR was taken from a man aged 30 to 45 with COVID-19, enrolled during active disease. In this chain, TRBV27 is recombined with TRBJ1-2; TRBD1 fits 10 bases in the junction. Input material: peripheral blood. The nucleotide sequence reads TGTGCCAGCAGTTATACCGGGACAGGGGACTATGGCTACACCTTC. This gives the protein CASSYTGTGDYGYTF.